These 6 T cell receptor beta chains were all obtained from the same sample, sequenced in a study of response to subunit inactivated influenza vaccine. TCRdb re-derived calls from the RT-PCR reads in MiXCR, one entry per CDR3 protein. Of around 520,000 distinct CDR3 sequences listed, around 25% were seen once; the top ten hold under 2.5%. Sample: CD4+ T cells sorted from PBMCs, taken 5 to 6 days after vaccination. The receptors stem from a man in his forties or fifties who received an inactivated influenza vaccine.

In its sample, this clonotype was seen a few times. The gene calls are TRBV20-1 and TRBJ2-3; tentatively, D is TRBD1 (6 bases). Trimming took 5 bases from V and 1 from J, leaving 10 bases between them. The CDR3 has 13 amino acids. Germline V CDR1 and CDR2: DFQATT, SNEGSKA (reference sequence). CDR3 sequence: CSAPRQGTDTQYF. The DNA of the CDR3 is TGCAGTGCTCCACGACAGGGCACAGATACGCAGTATTTT.

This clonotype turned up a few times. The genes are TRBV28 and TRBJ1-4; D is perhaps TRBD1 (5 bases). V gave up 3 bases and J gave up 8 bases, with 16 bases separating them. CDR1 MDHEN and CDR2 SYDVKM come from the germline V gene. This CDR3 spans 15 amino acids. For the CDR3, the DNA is TGTGCCAGCAGTTTCGGGGGACGTCGGAGGGAAAAACTGTTTTTT. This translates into CASSFGGRRREKLFF.

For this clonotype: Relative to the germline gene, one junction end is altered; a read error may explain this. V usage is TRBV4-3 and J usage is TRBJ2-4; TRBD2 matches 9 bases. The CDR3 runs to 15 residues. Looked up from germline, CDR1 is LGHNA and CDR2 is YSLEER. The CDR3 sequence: CASTQEAGGPNIQYF. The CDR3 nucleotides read TGCGCCAGCACCCAAGAGGCGGGAGGGCCCAACATTCAGTACTTC.

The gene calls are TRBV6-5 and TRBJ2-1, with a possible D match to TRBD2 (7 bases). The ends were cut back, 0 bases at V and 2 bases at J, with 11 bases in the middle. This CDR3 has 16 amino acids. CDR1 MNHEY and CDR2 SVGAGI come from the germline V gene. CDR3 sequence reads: CASSYSEGGPYNEQFF. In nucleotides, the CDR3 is TGTGCCAGCAGTTACTCAGAGGGGGGGCCCTACAATGAGCAGTTCTTC.

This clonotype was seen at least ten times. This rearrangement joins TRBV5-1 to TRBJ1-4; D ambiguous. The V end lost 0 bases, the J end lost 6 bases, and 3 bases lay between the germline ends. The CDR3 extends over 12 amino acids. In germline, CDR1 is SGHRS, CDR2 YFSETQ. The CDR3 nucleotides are TGCGCCAGCAGCTTGGAAGATGAAAAACTGTTTTTT. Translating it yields CASSLEDEKLFF. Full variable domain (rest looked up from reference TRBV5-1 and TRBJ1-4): KAGVTQTPRYLIKTRGQQVTLSCSPISGHRSVSWYQQTPGQGLQFLFEYFSETQRNKGNFPGRFSGRQFSNSRSEMNVSTLELGDSALYLCASSLEDEKLFFGSGTQLSVL.

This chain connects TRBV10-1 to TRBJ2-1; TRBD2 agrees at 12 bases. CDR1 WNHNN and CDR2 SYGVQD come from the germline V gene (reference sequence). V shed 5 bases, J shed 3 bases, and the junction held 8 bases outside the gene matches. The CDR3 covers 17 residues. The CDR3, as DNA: TGCGCCAGCAGTAAATCAGGACTAGCGGGGCGCTACAATGAGCAGTTCTTC. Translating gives CASSKSGLAGRYNEQFF.